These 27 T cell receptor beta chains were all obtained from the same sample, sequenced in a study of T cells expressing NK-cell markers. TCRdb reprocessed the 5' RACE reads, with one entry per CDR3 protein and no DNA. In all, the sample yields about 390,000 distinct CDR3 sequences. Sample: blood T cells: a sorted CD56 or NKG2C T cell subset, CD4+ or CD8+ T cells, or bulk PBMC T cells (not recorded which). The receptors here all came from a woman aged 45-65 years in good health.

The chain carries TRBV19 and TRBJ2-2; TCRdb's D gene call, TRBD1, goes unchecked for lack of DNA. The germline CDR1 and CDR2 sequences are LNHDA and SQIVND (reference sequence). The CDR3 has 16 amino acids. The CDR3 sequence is CASSIGTGANTGELFF.

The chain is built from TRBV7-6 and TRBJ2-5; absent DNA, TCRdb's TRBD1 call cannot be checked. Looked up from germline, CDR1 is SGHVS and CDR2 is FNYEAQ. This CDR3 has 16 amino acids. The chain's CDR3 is CASSNPPGTGEETQYF.

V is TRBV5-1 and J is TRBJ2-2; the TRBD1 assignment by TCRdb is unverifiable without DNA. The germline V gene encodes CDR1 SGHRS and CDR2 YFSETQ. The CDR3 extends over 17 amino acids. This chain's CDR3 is CASSPGQALSNTGELFF.

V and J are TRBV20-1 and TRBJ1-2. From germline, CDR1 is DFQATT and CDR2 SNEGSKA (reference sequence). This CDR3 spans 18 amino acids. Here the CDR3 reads CSGIKGPDTTLTNYGYTF.

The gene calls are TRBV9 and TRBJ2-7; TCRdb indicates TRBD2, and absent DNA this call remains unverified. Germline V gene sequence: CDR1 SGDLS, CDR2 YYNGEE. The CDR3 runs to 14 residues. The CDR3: CASSPIGGGHEQYF.

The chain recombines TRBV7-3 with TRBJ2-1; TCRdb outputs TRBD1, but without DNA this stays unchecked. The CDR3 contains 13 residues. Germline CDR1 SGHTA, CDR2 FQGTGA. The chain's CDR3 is CASSLNPGTEQFF.

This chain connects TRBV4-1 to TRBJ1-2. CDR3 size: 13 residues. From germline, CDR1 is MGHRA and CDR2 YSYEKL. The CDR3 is CASSEIANYGYTF.

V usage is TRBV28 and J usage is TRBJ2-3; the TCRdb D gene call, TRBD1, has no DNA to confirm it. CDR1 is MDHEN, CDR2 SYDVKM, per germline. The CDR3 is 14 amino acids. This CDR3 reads CASSLSGHGDTQYF.

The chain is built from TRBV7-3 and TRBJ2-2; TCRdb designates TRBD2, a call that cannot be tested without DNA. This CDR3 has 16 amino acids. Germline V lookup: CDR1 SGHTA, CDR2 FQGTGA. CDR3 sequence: CASSLSSGVNTGELFF.

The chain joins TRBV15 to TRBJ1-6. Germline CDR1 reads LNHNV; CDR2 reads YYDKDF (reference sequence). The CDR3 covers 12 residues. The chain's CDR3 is CAEGTYNSPLHF.

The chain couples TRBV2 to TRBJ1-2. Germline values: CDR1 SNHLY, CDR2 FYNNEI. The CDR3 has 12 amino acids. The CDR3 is CASSEGLYGYTF.

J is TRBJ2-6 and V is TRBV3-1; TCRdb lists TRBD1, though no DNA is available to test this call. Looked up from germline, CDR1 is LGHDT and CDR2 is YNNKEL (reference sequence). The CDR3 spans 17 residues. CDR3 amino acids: CASSQRQILAGANVLTF. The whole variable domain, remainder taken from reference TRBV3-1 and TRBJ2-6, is DTAVSQTPKYLVTQMGNDKSIKCEQNLGHDTMYWYKQDSKKFLKIMFSYNNKELIINETVPNRFSPKSPDKAHLNLHINSLELGDSAVYFCASSQRQILAGANVLTFGAGSRLTVL.

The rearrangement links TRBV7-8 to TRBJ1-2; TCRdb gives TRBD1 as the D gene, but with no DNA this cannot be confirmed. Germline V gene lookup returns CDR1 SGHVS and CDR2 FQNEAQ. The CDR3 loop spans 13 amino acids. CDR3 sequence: CASSPSRTGTYTF. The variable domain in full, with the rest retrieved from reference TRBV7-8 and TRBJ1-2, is GAGVSQSPRYKVAKRGQDVALRCDPISGHVSLFWYQQALGQGPEFLTYFQNEAQLDKSGLPSDRFFAERPEGSVSTLKIQRTQQEDSAVYLCASSPSRTGTYTFGSGTRLTVV.

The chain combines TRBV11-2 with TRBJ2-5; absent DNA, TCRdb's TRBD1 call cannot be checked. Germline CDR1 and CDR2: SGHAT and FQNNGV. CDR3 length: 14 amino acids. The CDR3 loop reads CASSLRLGQETQYF.

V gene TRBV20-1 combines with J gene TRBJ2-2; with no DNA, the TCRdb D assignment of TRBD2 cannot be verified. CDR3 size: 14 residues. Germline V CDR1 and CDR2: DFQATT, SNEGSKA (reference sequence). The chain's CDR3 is CSKIGLLDTGELFF.

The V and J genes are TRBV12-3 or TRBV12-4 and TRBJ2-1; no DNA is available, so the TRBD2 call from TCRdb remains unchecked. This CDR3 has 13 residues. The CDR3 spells CASSFKWENEQFF.

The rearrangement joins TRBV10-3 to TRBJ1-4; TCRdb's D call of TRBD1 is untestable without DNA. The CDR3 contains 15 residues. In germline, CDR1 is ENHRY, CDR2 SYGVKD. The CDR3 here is CAISESRDRNEKLFF.

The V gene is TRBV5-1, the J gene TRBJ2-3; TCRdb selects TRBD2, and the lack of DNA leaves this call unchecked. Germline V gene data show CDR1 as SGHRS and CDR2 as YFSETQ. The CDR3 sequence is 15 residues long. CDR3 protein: CASSLGAYNTDTQYF.

CDR3 region: CASSETSSRTDTQYF. The V call is TRBV5-5, the J call TRBJ2-3; the TCRdb call, TRBD2, lacks DNA for checking. Germline V gene data show CDR1 as SGHKS and CDR2 as YYEKEE (reference sequence). The CDR3 length is 15 residues.

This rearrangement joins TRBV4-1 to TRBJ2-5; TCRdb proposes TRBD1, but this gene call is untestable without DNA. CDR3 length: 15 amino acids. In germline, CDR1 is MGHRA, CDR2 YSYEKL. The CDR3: CASSLLPPQQETQYF.

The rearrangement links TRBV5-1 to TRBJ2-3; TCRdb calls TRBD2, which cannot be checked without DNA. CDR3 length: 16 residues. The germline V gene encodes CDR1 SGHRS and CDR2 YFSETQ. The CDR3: CASSLIGLAVTDTQYF.

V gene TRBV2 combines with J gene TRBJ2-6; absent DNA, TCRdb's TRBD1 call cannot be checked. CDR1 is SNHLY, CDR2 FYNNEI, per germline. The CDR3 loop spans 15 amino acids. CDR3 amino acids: CATDTGFGGANVLTF.

This CDR3 is CATSGKGQGLEFF. The chain employs TRBV15 and TRBJ2-1; lacking DNA, the TRBD1 call made by TCRdb goes unchecked. The CDR3 has 13 residues. Germline V gene data show CDR1 as LNHNV and CDR2 as YYDKDF (reference sequence).

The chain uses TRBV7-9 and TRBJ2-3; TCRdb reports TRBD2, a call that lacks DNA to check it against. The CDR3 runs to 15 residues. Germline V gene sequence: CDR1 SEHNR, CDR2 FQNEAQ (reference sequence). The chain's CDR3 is CASFSLAGRTDTQYF.

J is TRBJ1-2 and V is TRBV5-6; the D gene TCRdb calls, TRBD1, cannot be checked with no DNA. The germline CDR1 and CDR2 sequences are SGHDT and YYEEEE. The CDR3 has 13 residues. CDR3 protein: CASSSGQGSGYTF.

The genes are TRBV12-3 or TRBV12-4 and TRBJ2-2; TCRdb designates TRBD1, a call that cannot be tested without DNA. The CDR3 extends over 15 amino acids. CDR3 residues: CASSPRSAATGELFF.

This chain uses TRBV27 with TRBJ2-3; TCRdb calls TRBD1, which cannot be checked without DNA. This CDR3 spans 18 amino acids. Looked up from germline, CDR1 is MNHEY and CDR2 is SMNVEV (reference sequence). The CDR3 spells CASSNIYTGTDHLDTQYF.